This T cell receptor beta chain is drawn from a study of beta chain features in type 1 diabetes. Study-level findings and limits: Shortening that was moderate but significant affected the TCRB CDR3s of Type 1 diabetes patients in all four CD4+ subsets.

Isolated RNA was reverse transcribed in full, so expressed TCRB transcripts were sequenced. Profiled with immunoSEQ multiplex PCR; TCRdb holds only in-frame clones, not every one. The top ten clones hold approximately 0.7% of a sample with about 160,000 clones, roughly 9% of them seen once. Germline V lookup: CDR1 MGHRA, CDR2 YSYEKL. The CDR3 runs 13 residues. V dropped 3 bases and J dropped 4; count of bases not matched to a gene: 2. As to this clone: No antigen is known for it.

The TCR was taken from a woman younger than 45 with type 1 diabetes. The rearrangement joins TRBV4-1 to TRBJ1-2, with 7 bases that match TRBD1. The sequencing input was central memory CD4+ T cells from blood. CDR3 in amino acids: CASSQGDSYGYTF. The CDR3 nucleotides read TGCGCCAGCAGCCAGGGGGACAGCTATGGCTACACCTTC.